This T cell receptor (beta chain) appears in the sequencing data of a study of shared clonotypes between healthy human individuals. At the level of the study: With ages of 18 to 49, the donors were a couple of women and a few men.

The authors ran unsorted PBMC replicate PCRs on about 310 ng DNA, about 30,000 T cell genomes. As originally analysed: Junction-only immunoSEQ sequences carried no quality scores, so filtering differed. Measured with immunoSEQ multiplex PCR; TCRdb has only the in-frame clones, and not every one. For V, J and clone size, that table is used; D and trimming come from the DNA. The sample has over 95,000 clones, approximately 44% seen once. This clone was found many times. All donors qualified as healthy HIV-negative adults and had experienced no recent acute infections or vaccinations. The sample was PBMCs. This TCR came from a woman between 40 and 55 years old in good health. Some clones in this sample may be carry-over from other donors' samples.

The DNA for the CDR3 is TGTGCCAGCAGAGGCGGCAGTCAAGAGACCCAGTACTTC. Translated, it gives CASRGGSQETQYF. V gene TRBV2 combines with J gene TRBJ2-5; D unclear. The ends were cut back, 6 bases at V and 2 bases at J, with 10 bases in the middle. The germline V gene encodes CDR1 SNHLY and CDR2 FYNNEI. The CDR3 runs to 13 residues.